The 22 T cell receptor beta chains below all came from one sample that was sequenced in a study of human T cells and chemical hapten exposure. Indicated time point: pre-sensitization, week 0. The treatment is: therapeutic diphenylcyclopropenone sensitization with weekly scalp DPC. One entry per CDR3 protein results from TCRdb running MiXCR on the RACE reads. This sample yields fewer than 300,000 distinct CDR3 sequences, of which roughly 8% are seen a single time; 0.9% to 1.5% belongs to the top ten. Sequenced here: whole blood, sampled in connection with sensitization to the hapten diphenylcyclopropenone (DPC). These receptors originate from a young man with alopecia areata. Some clones in this sample may be carry-over from other donors' samples.

This clonotype has at least ten counts. The rearrangement joins TRBV20-1 to TRBJ2-1; no clear D. V was trimmed by 5 bases and J by 1 base, leaving 12 bases between them. This CDR3 is 14 amino acids long. Germline values: CDR1 DFQATT, CDR2 SNEGSKA (reference sequence). The CDR3: CSAPGSLSYNEQFF. The CDR3 DNA sequence: TGCAGTGCTCCTGGCAGCCTATCCTACAATGAGCAGTTCTTC.

The rearrangement links TRBV6-2 or TRBV6-3 to TRBJ1-1; TRBD1 might be the D (6 bases). Germline CDR1 MNHEY, CDR2 SVGEGT. The ends were cut back, 7 bases at V and 1 base at J, with 10 bases in the middle. The CDR3 sequence is 13 residues long. CDR3 DNA: TGTGCCAGCAATATGGACAGGAACACTGAAGCTTTCTTT. It specifies CASNMDRNTEAFF.

This clonotype was found a few times. The chain uses TRBV6-5 and TRBJ1-6; no clear D. The CDR3 length is 14 residues. Germline V lookup: CDR1 MNHEY, CDR2 SVGAGI. V was shortened by 6 bases and J by 5 bases, with 11 bases between the two germline ends. As DNA, the CDR3 is TGTGCCAGCAGCGGAACTGGCAATAATTCACCCCTCCACTTT. Translating it yields CASSGTGNNSPLHF.

This clonotype was found a few times. The CDR3 DNA reads as TGTGCCAGCAGCCACGGACAGGGGGCGGGAGATACGCAGTATTTT. Its translation: CASSHGQGAGDTQYF. The rearrangement uses TRBV14 and TRBJ2-3; TRBD1 matches at 11 bases. The germline gives CDR1 SGHDN, CDR2 FVKESK. V shed 3 bases and J 5 bases; nucleotides not matched to a gene: 4. The CDR3 has 15 residues.

This clonotype was counted only a few times. The CDR3 sequence is CASSLAHDYEQYF. DNA of the CDR3: TGCGCCAGCAGCTTGGCCCATGACTACGAGCAGTACTTC. This chain uses TRBV5-1 with TRBJ2-7; D unresolved. This CDR3 region has 13 residues. CDR1 and CDR2 (germline): SGHRS, YFSETQ. V was pared by 0 bases and J by 3 bases, with 7 bases between.

This chain joins TRBV20-1 and TRBJ2-5, with D possibly called TRBD1 or TRBD2 (6 bases each). From germline, CDR1 is DFQATT and CDR2 SNEGSKA (reference sequence). Trimming cost V 5 bases and J 5 bases, with 21 bases left between them. The CDR3 totals 15 residues. The CDR3 nucleotides read TGCAGTGCTTGGGGGGCAGGGTCGATCCGGGAGACCCAGTACTTC. It specifies CSAWGAGSIRETQYF.

This clonotype came up once. The chain uses TRBV5-1 and TRBJ2-7; TRBD1 or TRBD2 may be the D gene (5 bases each). Germline V gene lookup returns CDR1 SGHRS and CDR2 YFSETQ. The length of the CDR3 is 14 residues. V lost 2 bases, J lost 2 bases, and 11 bases lay in between. The CDR3 region has the DNA TGCGCCAGCAGCTTAAAGCAGGGACCCTACGAGCAGTACTTC. It codes for CASSLKQGPYEQYF.

The table lists this clonotype with many counts. The CDR3 DNA reads TGTGCCAGCAGTAAAGACAATAATCAGCCCCAGCATTTT. Translated: CASSKDNNQPQHF. The V call is TRBV6-5, the J call TRBJ1-5; D is undetermined. Between the trimmed V and J ends, which lost 5 bases and 4 bases, there was a span of 9 bases. This CDR3 is built from 13 residues. CDR1 is MNHEY, CDR2 SVGAGI, per germline.

This clonotype was found a few times. The chain is built from TRBV24-1 and TRBJ1-1; D ambiguous. The V and J ends lost 5 bases and 1 base respectively, with 10 bases between them. The CDR3 covers 14 residues. CDR1 and CDR2 from the germline V gene are KGHDR and SFDVKD. This chain's CDR3 is CATSGQNGNTEAFF. The CDR3 DNA sequence: TGTGCCACCAGTGGTCAGAACGGGAACACTGAAGCTTTCTTT.

This rearrangement joins TRBV3-1 to TRBJ2-3; 9 bases match TRBD2. J was trimmed by 4 bases and V by 1 base; bases with no gene match: 6. In germline, CDR1 is LGHDT, CDR2 YNNKEL (reference sequence). This CDR3 contains 16 residues. As DNA, the CDR3 is TGTGCCAGCAGCCAAGTAGCGGGGGTGGTCGCAGATACGCAGTATTTT. This encodes CASSQVAGVVADTQYF.

This clonotype was recorded a few times. The rearrangement uses TRBV7-9 and TRBJ2-3; the match to TRBD1 covers 7 bases. Germline loops: CDR1 SEHNR, CDR2 FQNEAQ (reference sequence). V was clipped by 4 bases and J by 0 bases; unmatched bases: 7. CDR3 length equals 16 residues. The CDR3 spells CASSSRDSRSTDTQYF. CDR3 coding DNA: TGTGCCAGCAGCTCAAGGGACAGCCGTAGCACAGATACGCAGTATTTT. Combining the CDR3 with reference TRBV7-9 and TRBJ2-3 gives the whole variable domain DTGVSQNPRHKITKRGQNVTFRCDPISEHNRLYWYRQTLGQGPEFLTYFQNEAQLEKSRLLSDRFSAERPKGSFSTLEIQRTEQGDSAMYLCASSSRDSRSTDTQYFGPGTRLTVL.

This sequence joins TRBV27 and TRBJ1-1; D gene uncertain. With 6 bases removed from V and 0 bases from J, the gap between germline ends came to 17 bases. CDR3 length equals 16 residues. Germline V CDR1 and CDR2: MNHEY, SMNVEV (reference sequence). CDR3 region: CASRPVTGILNTEAFF. For the CDR3, the DNA is TGTGCCAGCAGACCCGTAACCGGGATATTGAACACTGAAGCTTTCTTT.

The chain has TRBV4-1 and TRBJ1-5; 7 positions agree with TRBD1. Germline V CDR1 and CDR2: MGHRA, YSYEKL. V shed 1 base and J 1 base; nucleotides not matched to a gene: 10. The CDR3 contains 18 residues. CDR3 loop: CASSQVGGQILSNQPQHF. CDR3 bases: TGCGCCAGCAGCCAAGTGGGGGGACAGATCTTAAGCAATCAGCCCCAGCATTTT.

This clonotype occurred a few times. The gene calls are TRBV27 and TRBJ2-7; unclear D gene. This CDR3 is built from 14 residues. Germline V gene data show CDR1 as MNHEY and CDR2 as SMNVEV (reference sequence). V dropped 2 bases and J dropped 2 bases, with 10 bases sitting between them. The CDR3 is CASSLVGKPYEQYV. The CDR3 DNA reads as TGTGCCAGCAGTTTAGTAGGGAAACCCTACGAGCAGTACGTC.

This chain connects TRBV19 to TRBJ1-5; D gene unclear. V shed 3 bases and J shed 15 bases, with 18 bases lying between them. The CDR3 is made up of 13 amino acids. Germline V gives CDR1 LNHDA, CDR2 SQIVND (reference sequence). The CDR3 DNA sequence: TGTGCCAGTAGTATTATTTTGGGCCAAGAGTGGCATTTT. This codes for CASSIILGQEWHF.

This clonotype was counted at least ten times. The chain couples TRBV4-3 to TRBJ1-4; D not resolved. Trimming stripped 4 bases from V and 2 bases from J, with 11 bases between. The CDR3 consists of 15 residues. The germline gives CDR1 LGHNA, CDR2 YSLEER. The CDR3 nucleotides are TGCGCCAGCAGCCGGGAACACGCCACTAATGAAAAACTGTTTTTT. Translated: CASSREHATNEKLFF.

About this clonotype itself: One junction end disagrees with the germline gene, perhaps due to a read error. This sequence joins TRBV6-6 and TRBJ1-6; 7 bases fit TRBD1. The CDR3 length is 17 residues. Looked up from germline, CDR1 is MNHNY and CDR2 is SVGAGI (reference sequence). CDR3 in amino acids: CPSSYYSGGGDNSPLHF. The CDR3 region has the DNA TGTCCCAGCAGTTACTATTCAGGGGGTGGAGATAATTCACCCCTCCACTTT.

This chain connects TRBV12-3 or TRBV12-4 to TRBJ1-5; D is ambiguous. CDR3 length: 15 residues. V dropped 3 bases and J dropped 10 bases, with 19 bases sitting between them. The CDR3 protein is CASSFESMGSYPQHF. The CDR3 DNA sequence: TGTGCCAGCAGTTTCGAATCAATGGGTTCGTACCCCCAGCATTTT.

This chain joins TRBV7-2 and TRBJ2-3, with 13 bases aligning to TRBD2. The CDR3 consists of 15 residues. With 4 bases clipped from V and 7 bases from J, the junction kept 5 bases outside the gene matches. Germline values: CDR1 SGHTA, CDR2 FQGNSA. CDR3 sequence: CASSSGLAGVNTQYF. The DNA of the CDR3 is TGTGCCAGCAGCTCAGGACTAGCGGGGGTGAATACGCAGTATTTT.

This clonotype has at least ten counts. The chain couples TRBV12-5 to TRBJ2-1, with 9 bases lining up with TRBD2. Germline CDR1 LGHNT, CDR2 FRNRAP. V lost 5 bases to trimming and J lost 0 bases; unmatched junction nucleotides: 2. The length of the CDR3 is 15 residues. CDR3: CASGGTSSSYNEQFF. DNA of the CDR3: TGTGCTAGTGGTGGGACTAGCAGCTCCTACAATGAGCAGTTCTTC.

The J gene is TRBJ1-1, the V gene TRBV28, with 7 bases aligning to TRBD1. This CDR3 contains 16 residues. The J segment lost 2 bases and the V segment lost 4 bases, leaving 10 bases of the junction unmatched. Germline V lookup: CDR1 MDHEN, CDR2 SYDVKM. The CDR3 spells CASSSWTGNSNTEAFF. CDR3 coding DNA: TGTGCCAGCAGTTCCTGGACAGGTAATAGCAACACTGAAGCTTTCTTT.

V usage is TRBV15 and J usage is TRBJ2-7; D is perhaps TRBD1 or TRBD2 (6 bases each). This CDR3 region has 15 residues. Trimming took 2 bases from V and 1 from J, leaving 12 bases between them. CDR1 is LNHNV, CDR2 YYDKDF, per germline (reference sequence). CDR3 DNA: TGTGCCACCAGCAGATCAAAAGGGGGGTCCTACGAGCAGTACTTC. This codes for CATSRSKGGSYEQYF.